The clone carrying this T cell receptor beta chain has a count of ten or more. The data were obtained in a study of T cells of healthy individuals. Each CDR3 protein gets one entry after TCRdb re-called the 5' RACE reads with MiXCR. The sample holds around 79,000 distinct CDR3 sequences, roughly 5% seen once. The source of this sequence is a female donor in good health.

Here the CDR3 DNA reads TGTGCCAGCAGTTACTTACGGAGTATTCCCTCTGGGGCCAACGTCCTGACTTTC. This encodes CASSYLRSIPSGANVLTF. The V gene is TRBV6-5, the J gene TRBJ2-6; D is ambiguous. CDR3 length: 18 residues. The germline CDR1 and CDR2 sequences are MNHEY and SVGAGI. V lost 1 base and J lost 0, with 13 bases in between.